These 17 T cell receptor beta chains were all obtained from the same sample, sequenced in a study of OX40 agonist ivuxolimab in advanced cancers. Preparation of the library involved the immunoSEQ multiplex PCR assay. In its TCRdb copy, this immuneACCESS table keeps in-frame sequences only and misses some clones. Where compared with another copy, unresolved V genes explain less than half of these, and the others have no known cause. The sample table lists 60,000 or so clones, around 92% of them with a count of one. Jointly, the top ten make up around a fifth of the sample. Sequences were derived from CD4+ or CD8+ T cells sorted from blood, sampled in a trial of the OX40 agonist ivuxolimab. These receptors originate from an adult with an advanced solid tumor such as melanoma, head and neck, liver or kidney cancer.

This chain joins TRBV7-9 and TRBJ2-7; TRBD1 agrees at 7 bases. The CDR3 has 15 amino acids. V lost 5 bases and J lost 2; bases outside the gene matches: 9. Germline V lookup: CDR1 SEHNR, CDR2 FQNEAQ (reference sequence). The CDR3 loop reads CASSGSPGQTYEQYF. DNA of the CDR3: TGTGCCAGCAGCGGGTCACCGGGACAGACCTACGAGCAGTACTTC.

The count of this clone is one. CDR3 in DNA: TGTGCCTGGAGTGTCTGGGGAACGGAGCAGTACTTC. Amino acid sequence: CAWSVWGTEQYF. The rearrangement uses TRBV30 and TRBJ2-7; D is undetermined. V was trimmed by 0 bases and J by 7 bases, leaving 10 bases between them. This CDR3 spans 12 amino acids. Germline V gene lookup returns CDR1 GTSNPN and CDR2 SVGIG (reference sequence).

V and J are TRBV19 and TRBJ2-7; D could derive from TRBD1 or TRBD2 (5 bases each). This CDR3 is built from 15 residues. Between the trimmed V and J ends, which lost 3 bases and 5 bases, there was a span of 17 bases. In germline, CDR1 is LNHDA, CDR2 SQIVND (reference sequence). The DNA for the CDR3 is TGTGCCAGTAGTATTCCCCTCGCAGGGACCAACGAGCAGTACTTC. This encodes CASSIPLAGTNEQYF.

The DNA of the CDR3 is TGTGCCAGCAGTGACTCGAGTGAGTCCAATGAGCAGTTCTTC. Translated: CASSDSSESNEQFF. J is TRBJ2-1 and V is TRBV6-4; D unclear. Germline V gene sequence: CDR1 MRHNA, CDR2 SNTAGT. This CDR3 is built from 14 residues. The V gene lost 0 bases and the J gene lost 6 bases, with 9 bases spanning the gap.

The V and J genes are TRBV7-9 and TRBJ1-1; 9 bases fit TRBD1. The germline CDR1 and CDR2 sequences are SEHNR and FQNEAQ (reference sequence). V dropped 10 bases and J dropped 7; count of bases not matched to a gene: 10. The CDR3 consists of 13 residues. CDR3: CAIRDRDYVEAFF. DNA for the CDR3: TGTGCCATCCGGGACAGGGATTATGTTGAAGCTTTCTTT.

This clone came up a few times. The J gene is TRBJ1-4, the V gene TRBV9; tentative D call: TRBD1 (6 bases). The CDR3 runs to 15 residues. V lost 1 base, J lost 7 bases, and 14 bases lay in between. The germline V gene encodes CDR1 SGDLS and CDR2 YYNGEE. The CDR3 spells CASSVSQGYGEKLFF. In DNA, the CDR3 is TGTGCCAGCAGCGTAAGTCAGGGGTACGGTGAAAAACTGTTTTTT.

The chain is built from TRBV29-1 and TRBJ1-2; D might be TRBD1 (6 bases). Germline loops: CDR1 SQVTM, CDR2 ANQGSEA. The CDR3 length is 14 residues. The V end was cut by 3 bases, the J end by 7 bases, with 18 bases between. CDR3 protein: CSVDGGREIGGYTF. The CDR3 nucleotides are TGCAGCGTTGATGGGGGCAGGGAAATAGGTGGCTACACCTTC. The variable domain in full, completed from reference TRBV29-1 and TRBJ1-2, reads SAVISQKPSRDICQRGTSLTIQCQVDSQVTMMFWYRQQPGQSLTLIATANQGSEATYESGFVIDKFPISRPNLTFSTLTVSNMSPEDSSIYLCSVDGGREIGGYTFGSGTRLTVV.

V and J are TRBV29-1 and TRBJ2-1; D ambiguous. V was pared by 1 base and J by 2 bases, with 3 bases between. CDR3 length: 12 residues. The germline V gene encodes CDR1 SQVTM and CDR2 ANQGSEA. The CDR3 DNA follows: TGCAGCGTTGAAGGGACCTACAATGAGCAGTTCTTC. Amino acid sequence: CSVEGTYNEQFF.

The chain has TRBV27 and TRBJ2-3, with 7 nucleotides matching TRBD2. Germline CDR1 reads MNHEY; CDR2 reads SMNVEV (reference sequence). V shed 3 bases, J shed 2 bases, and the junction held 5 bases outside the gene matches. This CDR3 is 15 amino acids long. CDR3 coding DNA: TGTGCCAGCAGTTTCAGCGGGGCCCTCACAGATACGCAGTATTTT. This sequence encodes CASSFSGALTDTQYF.

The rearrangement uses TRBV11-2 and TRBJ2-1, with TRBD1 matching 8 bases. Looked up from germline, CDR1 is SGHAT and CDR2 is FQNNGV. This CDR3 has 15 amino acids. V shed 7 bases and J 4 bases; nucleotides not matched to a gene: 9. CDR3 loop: CASTLTGENYNEQFF. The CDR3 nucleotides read TGTGCCAGCACCCTGACAGGGGAGAATTACAATGAGCAGTTCTTC.

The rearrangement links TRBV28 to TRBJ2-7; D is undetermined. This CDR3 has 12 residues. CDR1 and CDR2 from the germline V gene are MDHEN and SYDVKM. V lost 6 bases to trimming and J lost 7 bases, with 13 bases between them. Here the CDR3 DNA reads TGTGCCAGCAGGCCACAATGGCCGGAGCAGTACTTC. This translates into CASRPQWPEQYF.

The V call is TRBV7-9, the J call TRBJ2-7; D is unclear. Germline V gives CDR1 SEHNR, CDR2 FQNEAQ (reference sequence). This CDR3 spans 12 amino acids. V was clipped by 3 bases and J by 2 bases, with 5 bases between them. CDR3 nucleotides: TGTGCCAGCAGCTTCCGGACCTACGAGCAGTACTTC. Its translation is CASSFRTYEQYF.

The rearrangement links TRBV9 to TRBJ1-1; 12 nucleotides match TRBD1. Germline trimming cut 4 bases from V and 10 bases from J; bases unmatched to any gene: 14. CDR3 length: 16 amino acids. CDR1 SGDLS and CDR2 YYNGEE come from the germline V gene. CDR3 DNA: TGTGCCAGCAGCCCGAGGGCGGGACAGGGGGCGGGTAGAGCTTTCTTT. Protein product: CASSPRAGQGAGRAFF.

The CDR3 sequence: CASSYGQGGYNEQFF. The CDR3 bases are TGTGCCAGCAGTTACGGGCAGGGTGGTTACAATGAGCAGTTCTTC. The chain recombines TRBV27 with TRBJ2-1, with a tentative D call TRBD1 (5 bases). Germline V gene lookup returns CDR1 MNHEY and CDR2 SMNVEV (reference sequence). The CDR3 extends over 15 amino acids. Trimming pared 4 bases from V and 4 bases from J, leaving 14 bases between.

Written as DNA, the CDR3 is TGTGCCAGCAGCCCGAGGCGGGGGATTTACAATGAGCAGTTCTTC. It yields the protein CASSPRRGIYNEQFF. The rearrangement joins TRBV6-6 to TRBJ2-1; 7 bases are a match to TRBD2. The CDR3 loop spans 15 amino acids. Germline CDR1 is MNHNY and CDR2 is SVGAGI (reference sequence). V lost 6 bases to trimming and J lost 4 bases; unmatched junction nucleotides: 9.

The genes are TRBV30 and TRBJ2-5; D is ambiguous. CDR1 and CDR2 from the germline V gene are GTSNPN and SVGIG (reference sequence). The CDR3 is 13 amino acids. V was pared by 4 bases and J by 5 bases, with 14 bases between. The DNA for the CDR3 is TGTGCCTGGACCTTCTCACGTCGGGAGACCCAGTACTTC. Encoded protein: CAWTFSRRETQYF. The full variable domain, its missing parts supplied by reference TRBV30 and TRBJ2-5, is SQTIHQWPATLVQPVGSPLSLECTVEGTSNPNLYWYRQAAGRGLQLLFYSVGIGQISSEVPQNLSASRPQDRQFILSSKKLLLSDSGFYLCAWTFSRRETQYFGPGTRLLVL.

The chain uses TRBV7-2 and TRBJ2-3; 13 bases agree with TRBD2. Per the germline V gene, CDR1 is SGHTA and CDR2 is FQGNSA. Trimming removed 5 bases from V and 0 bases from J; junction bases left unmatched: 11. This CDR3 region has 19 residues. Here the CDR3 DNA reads TGTGCCAGCAGCCCCGGACTAGCGGGAGCGAGGGTTAGCACAGATACGCAGTATTTT. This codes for CASSPGLAGARVSTDTQYF.